This T cell receptor beta chain was sequenced in a study of control samples from healthy donors and cancer patients. The germline V gene encodes CDR1 LNHDA and CDR2 SQIVND (reference sequence). V lost 1 base to trimming and J lost 8 bases, with 15 bases between them. The CDR3 consists of 15 residues. Sequencing was performed with immunoSEQ multiplex PCR; in TCRdb, only in-frame clones are kept and a portion is missing. This table has some 120,000 clones, approximately 90% appearing once. This sequence originates from a man between 18 and 35 years old in good health. This sequence joins TRBV19 and TRBJ2-1, with TRBD2 as a possible D gene (6 bases). Specimen: blood. The CDR3 bases are TGTGCCAGTAGTATAGTACCCACGTGGGGGGATGAGCAGTTCTTC. It specifies CASSIVPTWGDEQFF.